The 26 T cell receptor beta chains reported below all come from one sample, sequenced in a study of shared clonotypes between healthy human individuals. Using immunoSEQ multiplex PCR, the repertoire was profiled, and TCRdb retains in-frame clones only, with some absent. The sample consists of 2 million to 2.5 million clones, more than 85% of them appearing once. The specimen sequenced was naive CD4+ T cells from PBMCs. Subset of the sample: CD45RA+ positively selected. Every receptor here comes from a man between 18 and 29 years old in good health. Some clones in this sample may be carry-over from other donors' samples.

CDR3 sequence reads: CASSLAGQKASSYEQYF. CDR3 DNA sequence: TGTGCCAGCAGCTTAGCGGGACAGAAGGCCAGCTCCTACGAGCAGTACTTC. The V gene is TRBV11-1, the J gene TRBJ2-7, with 7 bases that match TRBD1. V lost 0 bases, J lost 0 bases, and 8 bases stayed unmatched. Germline values: CDR1 SGHAT, CDR2 FQDESV (reference sequence). The CDR3 is made up of 17 amino acids.

The sample holds one count of this clone. J is TRBJ2-2 and V is TRBV11-2; 8 nucleotides align to TRBD1. The CDR3 is 16 residues long. V gave up 1 base and J gave up 7 bases; unmatched junction bases: 8. The V gene's germline CDR1 is SGHAT and CDR2 FQNNGV. The DNA for the CDR3 is TGTGCCAGCAGCTTAGGACAGGGGTTAGATGGCGGGGAGCTGTTTTTT. Protein sequence: CASSLGQGLDGGELFF.

The chain recombines TRBV4-1 with TRBJ1-5, with 9 bases fitting TRBD1. Trimming took 4 bases from V and 1 from J; bases not matched to a gene: 2. Germline CDR1 reads MGHRA; CDR2 reads YSYEKL. The CDR3 consists of 15 residues. The CDR3 bases are TGCGCCAGCAGCCCCGGGACAGGGAGCAATCAGCCCCAGCATTTT. Protein product: CASSPGTGSNQPQHF.

The chain is built from TRBV2 and TRBJ1-5, with D perhaps TRBD1 (5 bases). CDR3 length equals 11 residues. Trimming removed 8 bases at V and 9 bases at J, with 11 bases between. The germline CDR1 and CDR2 sequences are SNHLY and FYNNEI. The CDR3 DNA is TGTGCCAGCGAGGGGTCGGGGCCCCAGCATTTT. This codes for CASEGSGPQHF.

The chain employs TRBV7-6 and TRBJ1-1; 12 bases are a match to TRBD1. The junction had 7 bases not matched to a gene; V was cut back by 5 bases and J by 9 bases. The CDR3 consists of 14 residues. Looked up from germline, CDR1 is SGHVS and CDR2 is FNYEAQ. CDR3 loop: CASSLNRDRGQAFF. The DNA for the CDR3 is TGTGCCAGCAGCCTCAACCGGGACAGGGGGCAAGCTTTCTTT.

This clone was detected once. The chain combines TRBV5-1 with TRBJ2-7; no firm D call. The length of the CDR3 is 13 residues. The germline V and J ends were trimmed by 4 bases and 1 base, with 9 bases remaining between them. Germline lookup yields CDR1 SGHRS and CDR2 YFSETQ. The CDR3 here is CASSPNPSYEQYF. The CDR3 bases are TGCGCCAGCAGCCCAAACCCTTCCTACGAGCAGTACTTC.

As to this clone: This same CDR3 is encoded by further DNA sequences in the sample. The rearrangement links TRBV7-3 to TRBJ1-1; D ambiguous. V lost 2 bases to trimming and J lost 1 base, with 5 bases between them. CDR1 is SGHTA, CDR2 FQGTGA, per germline. The CDR3 totals 13 residues. CDR3: CASSLWANTEAFF. The CDR3 nucleotides read TGTGCCAGCAGCTTATGGGCGAACACTGAAGCTTTCTTT. Full variable domain (rest looked up from reference TRBV7-3 and TRBJ1-1): GAGVSQTPSNKVTEKGKYVELRCDPISGHTALYWYRQSLGQGPEFLIYFQGTGAADDSGLPNDRFFAVRPEGSVSTLKIQRTERGDSAVYLCASSLWANTEAFFGQGTRLTVV.

This chain uses TRBV6-4 with TRBJ2-1, with 7 bases fitting TRBD2. The V gene's germline CDR1 is MRHNA and CDR2 SNTAGT. There are 13 residues in the CDR3. V was pared by 8 bases and J by 2 bases, with 3 bases of the junction left unmatched. CDR3: CASRREPYNEQFF. CDR3 sequence (DNA): TGTGCCAGCCGGCGGGAGCCCTACAATGAGCAGTTCTTC.

The rearrangement links TRBV28 to TRBJ1-1; TRBD1 matches 8 bases. The V and J ends lost 1 base and 5 bases, in that order; junction bases with no gene match: 9. This CDR3 has 16 amino acids. Per germline, CDR1 MDHEN and CDR2 SYDVKM. The CDR3 nucleotides read TGTGCCAGCAGTTTATTGACCGGACAGGGAAGAACTGAAGCTTTCTTT. Translation: CASSLLTGQGRTEAFF.

The chain is built from TRBV4-1 and TRBJ2-7, with D perhaps matching TRBD1 or TRBD2 (7 bases each). From germline, CDR1 is MGHRA and CDR2 YSYEKL. Trimming pared 0 bases from V and 6 bases from J, leaving 15 bases between. This CDR3 spans 15 amino acids. CDR3 residues: CASSQEPARGGEQYF. CDR3 in DNA: TGCGCCAGCAGCCAAGAACCCGCCAGGGGGGGCGAGCAGTACTTC.

The chain carries TRBV9 and TRBJ2-2; TRBD1 matches 9 bases. The V segment lost 4 bases and the J segment 2 bases; nucleotides outside the gene matches: 6. Germline V lookup: CDR1 SGDLS, CDR2 YYNGEE. The CDR3 is made up of 16 amino acids. This chain's CDR3 is CASSRRQGVNTGELFF. CDR3 in DNA: TGTGCCAGCAGCCGACGACAGGGGGTTAACACCGGGGAGCTGTTTTTT.

The CDR3 here is CASSYRGGSNTGELFF. CDR3 DNA: TGTGCCAGCAGTTACAGGGGAGGATCGAACACCGGGGAGCTGTTTTTT. The genes are TRBV6-6 and TRBJ2-2, with D tentatively TRBD2 (6 bases). The germline CDR1 and CDR2 sequences are MNHNY and SVGAGI (reference sequence). V was clipped by 2 bases and J by 0 bases, with 10 bases between them. The CDR3 consists of 16 residues.

The J gene is TRBJ2-7, the V gene TRBV2, with D possibly being TRBD2 (7 bases). The V gene's germline CDR1 is SNHLY and CDR2 FYNNEI. The CDR3 covers 13 residues. V lost 9 bases, J lost 2 bases, and 14 bases lay in between. The CDR3 loop is CASRGGAPYEQYF. The DNA for the CDR3 is TGTGCCAGTAGGGGGGGCGCACCCTACGAGCAGTACTTC.

The J gene is TRBJ2-1, the V gene TRBV11-1; D gene uncertain. Germline V CDR1 and CDR2: SGHAT, FQDESV (reference sequence). This CDR3 region has 14 residues. Trimming pared 2 bases from V and 5 bases from J, leaving 10 bases between. The DNA for the CDR3 is TGTGCCAGCAGCTTACCGAGGCTAGACAATGAGCAGTTCTTC. Its translation is CASSLPRLDNEQFF.

The chain is built from TRBV19 and TRBJ2-7; 9 nucleotides align to TRBD2. The trim removed 6 bases at V and 8 bases at J, leaving 14 bases unmatched. The CDR3 totals 15 residues. From germline, CDR1 is LNHDA and CDR2 SQIVND (reference sequence). Here the CDR3 DNA reads TGTGCCAGTAGACAAAGGACTAGCGCGACTACGCAGCAGTACTTC. Translated: CASRQRTSATTQQYF.

V is TRBV2 and J is TRBJ1-5; D remains ambiguous. Germline V gene data show CDR1 as SNHLY and CDR2 as FYNNEI. The CDR3 spans 16 residues. Trimming cost V 1 base and J 4 bases, with 14 bases left between them. The CDR3 DNA reads as TGTGCCAGCAGTGAAGGAGTGGGAGTAGGGAATCAGCCCCAGCATTTT. Translating it yields CASSEGVGVGNQPQHF.

This clone was seen only once. CDR3 loop: CASSYQRRTGGETQYF. The CDR3 nucleotides are TGTGCCAGCAGTTACCAAAGAAGGACAGGGGGAGAGACCCAGTACTTC. This rearrangement joins TRBV6-5 to TRBJ2-5; 10 bases match TRBD1. The CDR3 is 16 amino acids. Trimming cost V 2 bases and J 4 bases; bases outside gene matches: 7. Per germline, CDR1 MNHEY and CDR2 SVGAGI.

The genes are TRBV5-6 and TRBJ1-2, with D possibly being TRBD1 (5 bases). With 2 bases removed from V and 7 bases from J, the gap between germline ends came to 15 bases. CDR1 is SGHDT, CDR2 YYEEEE, per germline. The CDR3 has 14 residues. CDR3 sequence reads: CASSFPSGPSGYTF. As DNA, the CDR3 is TGTGCCAGCAGCTTCCCCTCGGGGCCCTCTGGCTACACCTTC.

The rearrangement uses TRBV2 and TRBJ2-3, with D perhaps assigned TRBD1 or TRBD2 (6 bases each). Per the germline V gene, CDR1 is SNHLY and CDR2 is FYNNEI. The CDR3 totals 13 residues. V lost 7 bases and J 9 bases, leaving 17 bases between the germline ends. CDR3 bases: TGTGCCAGCACCGCGCGAGGCGGGACAACGCAGTATTTT. Amino acid sequence: CASTARGGTTQYF. Supplemented by reference TRBV2 and TRBJ2-3, the full variable domain reads EPEVTQTPSHQVTQMGQEVILRCVPISNHLYFYWYRQILGQKVEFLVSFYNNEISEKSEIFDDQFSVERPDGSNFTLKIRSTKLEDSAMYFCASTARGGTTQYFGPGTRLTVL.

The V call is TRBV18, the J call TRBJ1-5, with D unresolved. The length of the CDR3 is 13 residues. The V end lost 3 bases, the J end lost 7 bases, and 10 bases lay between the germline ends. Germline CDR1 reads KGHSH; CDR2 reads LQKENI. The CDR3 nucleotides are TGTGCCAGCTCACCCGAGCGAATCCAGCCCCAGCATTTT. Protein: CASSPERIQPQHF.

The chain is built from TRBV2 and TRBJ2-3, with D possibly matching TRBD2 (6 bases). CDR1 and CDR2 from the germline V gene are SNHLY and FYNNEI. With 8 bases removed from V and 9 bases from J, the gap between germline ends came to 15 bases. This CDR3 has 12 amino acids. CDR3 amino acids: CASGAGRGTQYF. The CDR3 DNA sequence: TGTGCCAGCGGCGCGGGGAGAGGGACGCAGTATTTT.

The genes are TRBV27 and TRBJ2-1; no reliable D call. Trimming cost V 1 base and J 10 bases, with 11 bases left between them. CDR1 is MNHEY, CDR2 SMNVEV, per germline (reference sequence). The CDR3 contains 13 residues. This chain's CDR3 is CASSLWAGPEQFF. DNA for the CDR3: TGTGCCAGCAGTTTATGGGCAGGCCCGGAGCAGTTCTTC.

This sequence joins TRBV5-1 and TRBJ1-2, with 8 bases matching TRBD1. Trimming cost V 3 bases and J 3 bases; bases outside gene matches: 10. The CDR3 totals 16 residues. Germline V lookup: CDR1 SGHRS, CDR2 YFSETQ. The CDR3 DNA sequence: TGCGCCAGCAGCTCTGGGAGGACAGGGTTGGACTATGGCTACACCTTC. This codes for CASSSGRTGLDYGYTF.

The V and J genes are TRBV6-5 and TRBJ2-1, with D perhaps given as TRBD1 or TRBD2 (5 bases each). The germline V gene encodes CDR1 MNHEY and CDR2 SVGAGI. There are 12 residues in the CDR3. Trimming removed 10 bases at V and 6 bases at J, with 13 bases between. The CDR3 region is CAIGDDINEQFF. The CDR3 bases are TGTGCCATAGGGGACGACATCAATGAGCAGTTCTTC.

V and J are TRBV30 and TRBJ1-2; no clear D gene. The V gene's germline CDR1 is GTSNPN and CDR2 SVGIG (reference sequence). The length of the CDR3 is 12 residues. Trimming pared 3 bases from V and 8 bases from J, leaving 13 bases between. The CDR3 region is CAWRDPSDGYTF. Here the CDR3 DNA reads TGTGCCTGGAGGGACCCTTCAGACGGCTACACCTTC.

The genes are TRBV18 and TRBJ1-2; D gene unclear. Trimming took off 3 bases at V and 8 bases at J, with 16 bases between the two ends. This CDR3 spans 14 amino acids. Germline V gene data show CDR1 as KGHSH and CDR2 as LQKENI. CDR3 coding DNA: TGTGCCAGCTCACCGGAGCCCCGATCGAGGGGCTACACCTTC. Protein sequence: CASSPEPRSRGYTF.